This is a list of T cell receptor beta chains from one sample in a study of lymphopenia after photon versus proton radiotherapy. Some clones are missing from TCRdb's copy, which holds only in-frame ones; the method was immunoSEQ multiplex PCR. The sample has more than 15,000 clones; about nine tenths are singletons. This specimen consisted of peripheral blood, obtained from a patient treated with photon-based radiotherapy. Every receptor here comes from a man aged 55-75 years with pancreatic cancer. The CDR3 runs from the conserved cysteine through the conserved F or W. Each record gives: V gene, D gene, J gene, clone size, CDR3 protein, CDR3 DNA. D genes are given only for firm matches. Only some rows state a clone size, as once, few, many or a class for expanded clones.

TRBV9	.	TRBJ1-5	.	CASSVDRDSAPQHF	TGTGCCAGCAGCGTAGACCGGGACTCGGCGCCCCAGCATTTT
TRBV19	TRBD1	TRBJ2-2	.	CASTQQGANTGELFF	TGTGCCAGTACCCAACAGGGGGCGAACACCGGGGAGCTGTTTTTT
TRBV30	.	TRBJ2-7	once	CAWTWGPGGEEQYF	TGTGCCTGGACCTGGGGCCCAGGGGGGGAAGAGCAGTACTTC
TRBV13	TRBD2	TRBJ2-2	.	CASSFSGLAFSAGELFF	TGTGCCAGCAGCTTCTCGGGACTAGCGTTTTCCGCCGGGGAGCTGTTTTTT
TRBV13	TRBD1	TRBJ1-5	.	CASSLGAGGSQPQHF	TGTGCCAGCAGCTTAGGAGCAGGGGGCAGTCAGCCCCAGCATTTT
TRBV5-1	.	TRBJ1-4	.	CASSPDATNEKLFF	TGCGCCAGCAGCCCGGATGCAACTAATGAAAAACTGTTTTTT
TRBV5-4	TRBD1	TRBJ2-1	.	CASSSGTGATYNEQFF	TGTGCCAGCAGCTCAGGTACAGGGGCCACCTACAATGAGCAGTTCTTC
TRBV4-3	.	TRBJ2-1	.	CASSQTGSSYNEQFF	TGCGCCAGCAGCCAAACTGGCAGCTCCTACAATGAGCAGTTCTTC
TRBV6-5	TRBD1	TRBJ1-2	.	CASSYLDRGYGYTF	TGTGCCAGCAGTTACCTAGACAGGGGCTATGGCTACACCTTC
TRBV5-6	.	TRBJ1-2	.	CASSLALRHLGGYTF	TGTGCCAGCAGCTTGGCGCTCCGTCACCTGGGGGGCTACACCTTC
TRBV11-3	TRBD2	TRBJ2-1	.	CASSLDLAGGGEQFF	TGTGCCAGCAGCTTAGACTTAGCGGGGGGCGGCGAGCAGTTCTTC
TRBV4-1	.	TRBJ1-4	.	CASSQEGLPRANEKLFF	TGCGCCAGCAGCCAAGAGGGGCTCCCCCGGGCTAATGAAAAACTGTTTTTT
TRBV5-1	.	TRBJ2-2	.	CASSLMGGSGELFF	TGCGCCAGCAGCTTGATGGGGGGATCCGGGGAGCTGTTTTTT
TRBV7-9	.	TRBJ1-4	.	CASSLVALDSREKLFF	TGTGCCAGCAGCTTAGTCGCCCTCGACAGTCGGGAAAAACTGTTTTTT
TRBV18	TRBD1	TRBJ1-2	.	CASSPQQGEAKHF	TGTGCCAGCTCACCACAGCAGGGGGAGGCCAAACACTTC
TRBV19	TRBD1	TRBJ1-6	.	CASSPQGGQGNSPLHF	TGTGCCAGTAGTCCCCAGGGGGGCCAGGGGAATTCACCCCTCCACTTT
TRBV9	TRBD1	TRBJ2-2	.	CASSSRTGHGELFF	TGTGCCAGCAGCTCCCGGACAGGACACGGGGAGCTGTTTTTT
TRBV13	TRBD2	TRBJ2-1	.	CASSLLAGGPGEQFF	TGTGCCAGCAGCTTATTAGCGGGGGGGCCGGGTGAGCAGTTCTTC
TRBV7-3	.	TRBJ1-1	.	CASSYQGGNTEAFF	TGTGCCAGCAGCTACCAAGGGGGGAACACTGAAGCTTTCTTT
TRBV7-9	TRBD2	TRBJ2-1	once	CASSDPFWRGSEQFF	TGTGCCAGCAGCGACCCTTTTTGGCGGGGGAGTGAGCAGTTCTTC
TRBV19	.	TRBJ1-2	few	CATQESWRGYTF	TGTGCCACTCAGGAATCCTGGCGCGGCTACACCTTC
TRBV2	TRBD2	TRBJ2-3	.	CASSAAPPGLAGVTDTQYF	TGTGCCAGCAGTGCCGCCCCGCCGGGACTAGCGGGGGTCACAGATACGCAGTATTTT
TRBV6-1	TRBD2	TRBJ2-2	few	CASSELAGGPGELFF	TGTGCCAGCAGTGAACTAGCGGGGGGGCCCGGGGAGCTGTTTTTT
TRBV20-1	.	TRBJ1-2	.	CSAKTREGYTF	TGCAGTGCTAAAACTCGGGAGGGCTACACCTTC
TRBV6-5	.	TRBJ1-2	.	CASRSGAIYGYTF	TGTGCCAGTAGGTCCGGGGCAATCTATGGCTACACCTTC
TRBV11-2	TRBD1	TRBJ2-1	once	CASSPRTGLYNEQFF	TGTGCCAGCAGCCCCAGGACAGGGCTCTACAATGAGCAGTTCTTC
TRBV2	.	TRBJ2-6	.	CASSGSFYRYKSGQRLTF	TGTGCCAGCAGTGGATCATTTTACCGATACAAGTCGGGCCAACGTCTGACTTTC
TRBV11-2	.	TRBJ2-5	.	CASSLQEETQYF	TGTGCCAGCAGCTTACAGGAGGAGACCCAGTACTTC
TRBV14	.	TRBJ1-6	.	CASSQGDGSLHF	TGTGCCAGCAGCCAGGGCGATGGTTCCCTCCACTTT
TRBV19	.	TRBJ1-2	.	CASNIRGANGYTF	TGTGCCAGTAATATCAGGGGAGCCAATGGCTACACCTTC
TRBV15	.	TRBJ2-3	.	CATSRATDTQYF	TGTGCCACCAGCAGAGCGACAGATACGCAGTATTTT
TRBV5-8	.	TRBJ1-2	.	CASSLSGPRDYGYTF	TGTGCCAGCAGCTTATCTGGGCCGCGGGACTATGGCTACACCTTC